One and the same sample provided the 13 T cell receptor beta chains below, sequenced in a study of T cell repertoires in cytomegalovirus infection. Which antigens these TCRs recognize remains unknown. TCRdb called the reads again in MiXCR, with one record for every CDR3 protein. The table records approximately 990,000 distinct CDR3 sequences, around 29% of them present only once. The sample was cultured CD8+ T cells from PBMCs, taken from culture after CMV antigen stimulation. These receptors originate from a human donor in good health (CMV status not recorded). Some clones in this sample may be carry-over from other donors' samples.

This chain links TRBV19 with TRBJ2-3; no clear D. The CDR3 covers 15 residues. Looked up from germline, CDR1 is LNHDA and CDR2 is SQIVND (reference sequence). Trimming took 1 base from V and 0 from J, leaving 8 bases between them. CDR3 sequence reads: CASSIVSTSTDTQYF. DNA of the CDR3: TGTGCCAGTAGTATAGTATCCACTAGCACAGATACGCAGTATTTT.

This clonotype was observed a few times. DNA of the CDR3: TGTGCCAGCAGTCCATTAATAGGGGGGGCAGATACGCAGTATTTT. Translating it yields CASSPLIGGADTQYF. This chain uses TRBV12-3 or TRBV12-4 with TRBJ2-3; the D gene is possibly TRBD2 (7 bases). Between the trimmed V and J ends, which lost 5 bases and 4 bases, there was a span of 16 bases. CDR3 length: 15 residues.

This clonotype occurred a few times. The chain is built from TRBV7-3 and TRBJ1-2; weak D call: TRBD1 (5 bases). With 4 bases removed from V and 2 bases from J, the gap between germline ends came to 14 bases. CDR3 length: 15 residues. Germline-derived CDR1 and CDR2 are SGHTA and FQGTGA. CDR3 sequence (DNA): TGTGCCAGCAGCTCACAAGTCGGGACCAACTATGGCTACACCTTC. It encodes CASSSQVGTNYGYTF.

CDR3 nucleotides: TGTGCCAGCAGCGGAGACGTAAAACGAGAGACCCAGTACTTC. Protein product: CASSGDVKRETQYF. This chain joins TRBV7-6 and TRBJ2-5; no clear D gene. The V end lost 5 bases, the J end lost 4 bases, and 14 bases lay between the germline ends. This CDR3 region has 14 residues. The germline CDR1 and CDR2 sequences are SGHVS and FNYEAQ.

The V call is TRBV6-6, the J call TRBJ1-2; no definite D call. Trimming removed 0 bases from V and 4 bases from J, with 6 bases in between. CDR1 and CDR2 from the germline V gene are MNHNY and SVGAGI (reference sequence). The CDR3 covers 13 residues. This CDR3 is CASSYSAFYGYTF. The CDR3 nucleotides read TGTGCCAGCAGTTACTCAGCGTTCTATGGCTACACCTTC.

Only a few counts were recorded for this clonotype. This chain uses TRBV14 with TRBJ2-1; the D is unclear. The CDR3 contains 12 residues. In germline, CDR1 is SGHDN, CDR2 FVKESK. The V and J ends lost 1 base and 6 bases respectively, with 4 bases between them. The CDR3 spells CASSQVVNEQFF. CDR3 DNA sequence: TGTGCCAGCAGCCAAGTCGTCAATGAGCAGTTCTTC.

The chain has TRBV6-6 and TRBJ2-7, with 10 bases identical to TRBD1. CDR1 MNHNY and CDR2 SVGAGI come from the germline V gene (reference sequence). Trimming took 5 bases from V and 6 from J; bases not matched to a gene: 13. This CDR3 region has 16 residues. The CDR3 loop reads CASSNPDRGLLGEQYF. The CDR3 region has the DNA TGTGCCAGCAGTAACCCGGACAGGGGGTTACTCGGCGAGCAGTACTTC.

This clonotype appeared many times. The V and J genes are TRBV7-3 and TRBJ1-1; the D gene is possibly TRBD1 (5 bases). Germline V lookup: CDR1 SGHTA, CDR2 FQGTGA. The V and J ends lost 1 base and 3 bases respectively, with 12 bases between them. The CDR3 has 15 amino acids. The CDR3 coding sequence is TGTGCCAGCAGCTTAAACCCGACAGCGGACACTGAAGCTTTCTTT. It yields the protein CASSLNPTADTEAFF.

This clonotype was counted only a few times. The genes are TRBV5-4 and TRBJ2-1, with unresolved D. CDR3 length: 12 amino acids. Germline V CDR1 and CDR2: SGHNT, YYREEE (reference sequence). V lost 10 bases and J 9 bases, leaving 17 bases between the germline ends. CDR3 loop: CAWRSVMAEQFF. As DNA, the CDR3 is TGTGCCTGGCGGAGTGTGATGGCTGAGCAGTTCTTC.

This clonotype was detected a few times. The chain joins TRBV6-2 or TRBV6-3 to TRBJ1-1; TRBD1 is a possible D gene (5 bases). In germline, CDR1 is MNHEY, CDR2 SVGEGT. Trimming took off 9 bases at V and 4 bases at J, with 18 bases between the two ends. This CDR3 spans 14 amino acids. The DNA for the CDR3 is TGTGCCAGTAGCCTCTCGGACATTTTCACTGAAGCTTTCTTT. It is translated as CASSLSDIFTEAFF.

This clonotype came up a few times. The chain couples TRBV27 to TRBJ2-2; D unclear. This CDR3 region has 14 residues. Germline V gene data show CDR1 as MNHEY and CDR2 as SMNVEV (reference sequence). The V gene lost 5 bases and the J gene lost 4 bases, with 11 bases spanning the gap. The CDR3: CASSLRRPTGELFF. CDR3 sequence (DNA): TGTGCCAGCAGTCTCCGACGCCCCACCGGGGAGCTGTTTTTT.

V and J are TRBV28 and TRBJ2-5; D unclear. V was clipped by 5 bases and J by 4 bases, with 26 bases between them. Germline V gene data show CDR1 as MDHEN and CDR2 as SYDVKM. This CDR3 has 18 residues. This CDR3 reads CASSSALDIGDRRETQYF. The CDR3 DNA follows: TGTGCCAGCAGTAGCGCGCTAGACATTGGCGATAGGCGAGAGACCCAGTACTTC.

The CDR3 sequence is CASSYMGTGELFF. CDR3 sequence (DNA): TGTGCCAGCAGTTACATGGGGACCGGGGAGCTGTTTTTT. J is TRBJ2-2 and V is TRBV6-6; D is ambiguous. This CDR3 has 13 amino acids. CDR1 is MNHNY, CDR2 SVGAGI, per germline (reference sequence). V shed 2 bases and J shed 5 bases, with 6 bases lying between them.